The rows below give T cell receptor beta chains drawn from one sample of a study of T cell repertoires in cytomegalovirus infection. No antigen has been assigned to these receptors. TCRdb redid the calling of the reads with MiXCR, one entry per CDR3 protein. This sample has approximately 990,000 distinct CDR3 sequences; 30% to 40% occur once, and the top ten carry around an eighth. This material consisted of cultured CD8+ T cells from PBMCs, taken from culture after CMV antigen stimulation. The receptors were gathered from a human donor in good health (CMV status not recorded). Some clones in this sample may be carry-over from other donors' samples. Each CDR3 is given with its conserved first and last residue. The order of the fields is D gene, V gene, J gene, CDR3 protein. D genes are given only for firm matches.

>NA|TRBV27|TRBJ2-1
CASSLGTDNEQFF
>TRBD1|TRBV7-6|TRBJ1-5
CAVGTGGDQPQHF
>NA|TRBV27|TRBJ1-1
CASSSDPSGAEAFF
>NA|TRBV27|TRBJ1-3
CASSLRGLGSGDTIYF
>NA|TRBV7-6|TRBJ2-7
CASSSPPRGSLSYEQYF
>NA|TRBV12-3/TRBV12-4|TRBJ1-1
CASSLGMAEAFF
>NA|TRBV6-6|TRBJ1-1
CASTLDIWGTEAFF
>TRBD1|TRBV7-2|TRBJ2-7
CASSQGAIAYEQYF
>NA|TRBV28|TRBJ2-6
CASSYNPQVAGANVLTF
>NA|TRBV20-1|TRBJ2-1
CSASGSSYNEQFF
>NA|TRBV6-5|TRBJ2-3
CASSYTLGNTDTQYF
>NA|TRBV7-2|TRBJ2-1
CASSLSPGHIAGYNEQFF
>NA|TRBV5-6|TRBJ1-2
CASSYGQARTF
>NA|TRBV5-5|TRBJ1-2
CASSLLPGDDYGYTF
>NA|TRBV12-3/TRBV12-4|TRBJ1-4
CASSLLAYNEKLFF
>NA|TRBV2|TRBJ1-5
CASSGPDRHNQPQHF
>NA|TRBV19|TRBJ2-1
CASSIGGTAGWNEQFF
>NA|TRBV7-2|TRBJ1-5
CASRISAVAVNQPQHF
>TRBD1|TRBV4-3|TRBJ1-4
CASSQPGQAYEKLFF
>NA|TRBV28|TRBJ2-2
CASSLELSKANTGELFF
>NA|TRBV12-3/TRBV12-4|TRBJ2-1
CASSMGVSNEQFF
>NA|TRBV6-5|TRBJ2-1
CASTDFSYNEQFF
>TRBD2|TRBV4-3|TRBJ2-3
CASSQAGGLSTDTQYF
>NA|TRBV7-2|TRBJ1-2
CASRTLYGYTF
>NA|TRBV4-3|TRBJ2-6
CASSQGVQFSGANVLTF
>TRBD1|TRBV2|TRBJ2-1
CASRPEQGPLYNEQFF